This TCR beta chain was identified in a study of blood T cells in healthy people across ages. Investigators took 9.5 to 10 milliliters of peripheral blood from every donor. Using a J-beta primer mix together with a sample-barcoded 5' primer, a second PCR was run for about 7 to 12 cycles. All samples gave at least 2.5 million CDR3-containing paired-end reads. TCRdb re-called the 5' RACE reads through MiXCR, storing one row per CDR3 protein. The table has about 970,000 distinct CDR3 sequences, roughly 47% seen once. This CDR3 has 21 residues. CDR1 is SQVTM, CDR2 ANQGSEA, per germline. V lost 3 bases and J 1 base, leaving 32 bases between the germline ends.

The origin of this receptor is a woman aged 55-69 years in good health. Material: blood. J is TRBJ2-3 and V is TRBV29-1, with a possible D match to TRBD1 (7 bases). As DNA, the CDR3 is TGCAGCGTTGATGGAGTCCAGGGGGTAATTGATTCGCAGCGGGGCACAGATACGCAGTATTTT. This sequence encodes CSVDGVQGVIDSQRGTDTQYF.